The present T cell receptor (beta chain) was sequenced within a study of metastatic and nonmetastatic thyroid tumors. Looking at the study overall: Blood and tumor or nodule tissue repertoires from malignant and benign thyroid patients were compared. General study findings and limits: For both blood and tumor, malignant thyroid tumors reportedly showed significantly higher TCR beta diversity than benign nodules did.

The sample holds many counts of this clone. Its specificity is unknown. Thyroid surgery had not been preceded by any treatment in any patient. TCRdb recomputed clones from the PCR reads via MiXCR. The sample lists around 30,000 clones; 10% to 15% were seen once. CDR1 is MNHNS, CDR2 SASEGT, per germline. The CDR3 is 14 amino acids. Trimming shortened V by 7 bases and J by 1 base, and 11 bases separated the two germline ends. This TCR was recovered from a female donor with papillary thyroid cancer or a benign thyroid nodule (not recorded which). Some clones in this sample may be carry-over from other donors' samples. Sequencing used blood. V is TRBV6-1 and J is TRBJ1-5; D not resolved. The CDR3 region has the DNA TGTGCCAGCACCCTACAGCCGAGCAATCAGCCCCAGCATTTT. As protein: CASTLQPSNQPQHF.